The source of this T cell receptor beta chain is a study of blood T cell repertoires in COVID-19. Profiled with immunoSEQ multiplex PCR; TCRdb holds only in-frame clones, not every one. The repertoire has 290,000 or so clones, about nine tenths of them found once; the top ten carry more than 2%. The V end lost 3 bases, the J end lost 8 bases, and 13 bases lay between the germline ends. The CDR3 extends over 14 amino acids. Per germline, CDR1 LGHDT and CDR2 YNNKEL (reference sequence). This chain uses TRBV3-1 (or the pseudogene TRBV3-2) with TRBJ1-4; D is perhaps TRBD1 (6 bases). The sequencing input was peripheral blood. The receptor comes from a man aged 18 to 29 with active or convalescent COVID-19. The CDR3 sequence: CASSQVRGGEKLFF. The CDR3 coding sequence is TGTGCCAGCAGCCAGGTCAGGGGTGGGGAAAAACTGTTTTTT.